These 2 T cell receptor beta chains were sequenced from one sample in a study of T cell responses to AZD1222 COVID-19 vaccine. The repertoire was sequenced with immunoSEQ multiplex PCR; TCRdb's copy has only in-frame clones and lacks some. The sample lists more than 110,000 clones; around 90% were seen once. The specimen was peripheral blood, collected on day 0 of AZD1222 vaccination. The receptors come from an adult in good health.

In this sample, this clone turned up a few times. This rearrangement joins TRBV15 to TRBJ2-3; D gene uncertain. Trimming shortened V by 5 bases and J by 1 base, and 13 bases separated the two germline ends. CDR1 is LNHNV, CDR2 YYDKDF, per germline (reference sequence). CDR3 length equals 15 residues. CDR3: CATSLFPVGTDTQYF. In nucleotides, the CDR3 is TGTGCCACCAGCCTGTTTCCCGTCGGCACAGATACGCAGTATTTT.

The chain carries TRBV4-2 and TRBJ2-7; TRBD1 matches 11 bases. The CDR3 runs to 16 residues. Looked up from germline, CDR1 is LGHNA and CDR2 is YNFKEQ. J lost 5 bases, V lost 2 bases, and 8 bases had no gene match. The DNA of the CDR3 is TGTGCCAGCAGCCAACTCCGGACAGGGGGCTTGAACGAGCAGTACTTC. Translated: CASSQLRTGGLNEQYF.